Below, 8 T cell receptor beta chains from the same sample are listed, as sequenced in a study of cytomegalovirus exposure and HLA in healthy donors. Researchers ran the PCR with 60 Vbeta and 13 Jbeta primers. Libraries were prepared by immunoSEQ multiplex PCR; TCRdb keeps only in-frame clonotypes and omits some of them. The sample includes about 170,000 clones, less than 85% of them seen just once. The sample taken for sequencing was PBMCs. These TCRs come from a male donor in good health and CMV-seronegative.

CDR3 amino acids: CAGPHETRFPRGYTF. CDR3 sequence (DNA): TGTGCCGGTCCCCATGAGACACGTTTTCCCCGCGGCTACACCTTC. The chain links TRBV9 to TRBJ1-2; no firm D call. Germline V CDR1 and CDR2: SGDLS, YYNGEE. V lost 10 bases and J lost 8, with 27 bases in between. The CDR3 runs to 15 residues.

The CDR3 loop reads CASSLGLDLWTQYF. Here the CDR3 DNA reads TGTGCCAGCAGTTTAGGACTAGACTTGTGGACCCAGTACTTC. The V and J genes are TRBV28 and TRBJ2-5, with 7 bases fitting TRBD2. This CDR3 contains 14 residues. V shed 2 bases, J shed 7 bases, and the junction held 7 bases outside the gene matches. Germline CDR1 reads MDHEN; CDR2 reads SYDVKM.

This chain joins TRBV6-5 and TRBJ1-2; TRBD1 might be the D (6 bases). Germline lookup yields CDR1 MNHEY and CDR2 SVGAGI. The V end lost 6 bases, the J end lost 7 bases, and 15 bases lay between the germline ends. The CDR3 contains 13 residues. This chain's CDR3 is CASSQGTKGGYTF. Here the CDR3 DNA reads TGTGCCAGCAGCCAGGGGACAAAGGGTGGCTACACCTTC.

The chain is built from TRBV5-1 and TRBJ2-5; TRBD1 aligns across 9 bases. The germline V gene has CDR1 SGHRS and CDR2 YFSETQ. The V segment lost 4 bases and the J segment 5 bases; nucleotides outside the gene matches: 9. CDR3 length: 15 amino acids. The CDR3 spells CASSGTGQGAETQYF. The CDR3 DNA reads TGCGCCAGCAGCGGAACGGGACAGGGTGCGGAGACCCAGTACTTC.

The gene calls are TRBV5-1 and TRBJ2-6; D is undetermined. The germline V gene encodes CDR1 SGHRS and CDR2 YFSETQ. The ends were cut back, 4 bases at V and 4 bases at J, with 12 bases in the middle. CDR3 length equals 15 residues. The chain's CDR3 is CASSPRLTGANVLTF. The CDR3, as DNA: TGCGCCAGCAGCCCTAGACTTACCGGGGCCAACGTCCTGACTTTC.

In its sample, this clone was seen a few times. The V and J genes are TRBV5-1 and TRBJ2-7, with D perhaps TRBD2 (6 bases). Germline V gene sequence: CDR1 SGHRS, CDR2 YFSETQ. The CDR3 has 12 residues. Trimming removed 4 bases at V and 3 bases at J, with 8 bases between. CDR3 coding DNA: TGCGCCAGCAGCGGCGGGGTCTACGAGCAGTACTTC. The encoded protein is CASSGGVYEQYF.

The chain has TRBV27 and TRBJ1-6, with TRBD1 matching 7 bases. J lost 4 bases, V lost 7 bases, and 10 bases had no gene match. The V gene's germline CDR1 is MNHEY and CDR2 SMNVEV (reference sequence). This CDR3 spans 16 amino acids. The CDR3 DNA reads TGTGCCAGCAATCGATCGGGACAGAGATATAATTCACCCCTCCACTTT. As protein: CASNRSGQRYNSPLHF.

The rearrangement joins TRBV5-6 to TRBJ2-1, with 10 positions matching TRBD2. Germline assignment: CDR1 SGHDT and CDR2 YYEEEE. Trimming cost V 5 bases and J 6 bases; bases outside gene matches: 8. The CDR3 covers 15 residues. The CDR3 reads CASSQLAGKSNEQFF. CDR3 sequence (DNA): TGTGCCAGCAGTCAACTAGCGGGAAAATCCAATGAGCAGTTCTTC.